The rows below give T cell receptor beta chains drawn from one sample of a study of a mutant IDH1 vaccine in newly diagnosed glioma. The method was immunoSEQ multiplex PCR; TCRdb's version includes in-frame clones alone and lacks a portion of them. Among over 55,000 clones, roughly 80% were seen once, and the ten largest hold 3.1%. These receptors' targets are unknown. This material consisted of PBMCs, taken from a glioma patient whose treatment included an IDH1 peptide vaccine. The receptors were gathered from a woman under 30 with glioma. Some clones in this sample may be carry-over from other donors' samples. The conserved cysteine and the conserved F or W are not part of the CDR3 here.

CDR3aa,v_gene,j_gene
ASSQGLAGGVQETQY,TRBV4-1,TRBJ2-5
ASSRGGAGAF,TRBV6-5,TRBJ1-1
ATSQGRGSFRELF,TRBV15,.
ASSRRVAGADTQY,TRBV5-4,TRBJ2-3
ASSPRGGSDYEQY,TRBV27,TRBJ2-7
ASTRDGTEAF,TRBV19,TRBJ1-1
ASSPRGTEAF,TRBV4-2,TRBJ1-1
ASSTGTSYNSPLH,TRBV9,TRBJ1-6
ASSLRLAANTGELF,TRBV7-8,TRBJ2-2
ASSDSEGGTDTQY,TRBV6-4,TRBJ2-3
ASGQTRMNTEAF,TRBV12-5,TRBJ1-1
ASSPRRAVMSQETQY,TRBV7-8,TRBJ2-5
AWSALYAEAF,TRBV30,TRBJ1-1